Shown below are 26 T cell receptor beta chains from a single sample sequenced in a study of blood T cell repertoires in COVID-19 (dated by TCRdb to about 2020). The protocol used for the library was the immunoSEQ multiplex PCR assay. Drawn from immuneACCESS, this table holds only the in-frame rearrangements with V and J called that TCRdb kept. Clones are partly lost; checked studies trace under half to an unresolved V gene and leave the rest unexplained. The sample table holds about 210,000 clones, of which roughly 87% were seen once. Roughly 7.2% of the sample is held by the ten biggest clonotypes. What was sequenced was PBMCs or T cells enriched from blood (not recorded which). The receptors derive from a man aged 30-40 years in a cohort exposed to, infected with or recovered from COVID-19 (not recorded which).

The chain employs TRBV3-1 (or the pseudogene TRBV3-2) and TRBJ2-7; D gene uncertain. Germline V gene lookup returns CDR1 LGHDT and CDR2 YNNKEL (reference sequence). V was clipped by 0 bases and J by 2 bases, with 11 bases between them. CDR3 length equals 15 residues. The DNA for the CDR3 is TGTGCCAGCAGCCAAGATCAGAGGCAGACCTACGAGCAGTACTTC. It yields the protein CASSQDQRQTYEQYF.

This chain joins TRBV10-3 and TRBJ1-5; D might be TRBD1 (6 bases). The CDR3 is 15 residues long. Germline V gene lookup returns CDR1 ENHRY and CDR2 SYGVKD. Trimming took off 0 bases at V and 4 bases at J, with 10 bases between the two ends. The CDR3: CAISESTGINQPQHF. The CDR3 DNA sequence: TGTGCCATCAGTGAGTCGACAGGCATAAATCAGCCCCAGCATTTT.

The CDR3 region is CASQGQNYGYTF. The DNA of the CDR3 is TGTGCCAGCCAGGGGCAGAACTATGGCTACACCTTC. The chain combines TRBV28 with TRBJ1-2, with a weak D call TRBD1 (6 bases). The CDR3 length is 12 residues. Germline lookup yields CDR1 MDHEN and CDR2 SYDVKM. V was clipped by 8 bases and J by 2 bases, with 9 bases between them.

The chain has TRBV29-1 and TRBJ2-7; a weak D match, TRBD2 (5 bases). Germline CDR1 reads SQVTM; CDR2 reads ANQGSEA. V was clipped by 6 bases and J by 3 bases, with 24 bases between them. This CDR3 has 16 amino acids. The CDR3 here is CSVSGTTAGKLYEQYF. The CDR3 nucleotides are TGCAGCGTATCGGGAACGACGGCAGGCAAACTCTACGAGCAGTACTTC.

The CDR3: CASSKVPVYNEQFF. In DNA form, the CDR3 reads TGTGCCAGCAGCAAAGTACCGGTATACAATGAGCAGTTCTTC. The chain links TRBV21-1 to TRBJ2-1; the D call TRBD2 from the table was never checked on the DNA. TRBV21-1 is designated a pseudogene. This CDR3 comprises 14 residues.

J is TRBJ2-7 and V is TRBV5-1; perhaps TRBD1 as D (6 bases). The CDR3 is 13 amino acids. CDR1 and CDR2 (germline): SGHRS, YFSETQ. Trimming took 2 bases from V and 5 from J, leaving 11 bases between them. CDR3 in amino acids: CASSFAGANEQYF. The DNA for the CDR3 is TGCGCCAGCAGCTTCGCAGGGGCGAACGAGCAGTACTTC.

The chain uses TRBV12-3 or TRBV12-4 and TRBJ1-2, with TRBD1 matching 8 bases. CDR3 length: 12 residues. Unmatched junction bases numbered 5, after V lost 6 bases and J lost 8 bases. The CDR3 region has the DNA TGTGCCAGCAGACCAGGGGGCCGGGGCTACACCTTC. This gives the protein CASRPGGRGYTF.

This clone was counted a single time. The chain couples TRBV24-1 to TRBJ2-7; weak D call: TRBD1 (6 bases). This CDR3 region has 13 residues. Germline assignment: CDR1 KGHDR and CDR2 SFDVKD. Trimming left V 9 bases short and J 2 bases short, with 13 bases between. CDR3 sequence reads: CATGETGTYEQYF. CDR3 nucleotide sequence: TGTGCCACCGGAGAGACAGGAACCTACGAGCAGTACTTC.

The genes are TRBV11-1 and TRBJ1-6; TRBD1 might be the D (5 bases). Per germline, CDR1 SGHAT and CDR2 FQDESV (reference sequence). This CDR3 comprises 14 residues. The V end was cut by 2 bases, the J end by 4 bases, with 6 bases between. In nucleotides, the CDR3 is TGTGCCAGCAGCTTACAGGGATATAATTCACCCCTCCACTTT. Amino acid sequence: CASSLQGYNSPLHF.

This sequence joins TRBV18 and TRBJ1-6, with 9 bases aligning to TRBD1. Per the germline V gene, CDR1 is KGHSH and CDR2 is LQKENI. V lost 6 bases to trimming and J lost 8 bases; unmatched junction nucleotides: 11. There are 16 residues in the CDR3. The CDR3: CASSARTGQGDSPLHF. Written as DNA, the CDR3 is TGTGCCAGCTCCGCACGGACGGGACAGGGCGATTCACCCCTCCACTTT.

The chain is built from TRBV11-2 and TRBJ2-7; TRBD2 matches at 8 bases. The CDR3 totals 14 residues. The germline CDR1 and CDR2 sequences are SGHAT and FQNNGV. After removal of 1 base from V and 5 bases from J, the junction contained 4 bases not matched to a gene. This CDR3 is CASSLAGGRDEQYF. CDR3 coding DNA: TGTGCCAGCAGCTTAGCGGGGGGGCGCGACGAGCAGTACTTC.

The V gene is TRBV28, the J gene TRBJ2-7; 7 bases fit TRBD2. CDR1 is MDHEN and CDR2 is SYDVKM in the germline V gene. The CDR3 is 14 amino acids. Trimming at V came to 8 bases and at J to 6 bases, leaving 13 bases not matched to a gene. The CDR3 is CASCRTGGALEQYF. In nucleotides, the CDR3 is TGTGCCAGCTGTCGTACGGGGGGAGCCCTCGAGCAGTACTTC. Filled out from reference TRBV28 and TRBJ2-7, the complete variable domain reads DVKVTQSSRYLVKRTGEKVFLECVQDMDHENMFWYRQDPGLGLRLIYFSYDVKMKEKGDIPEGYSVSREKKERFSLILESASTNQTSMYLCASCRTGGALEQYFGPGTRLTVT.

The J gene is TRBJ1-6, the V gene TRBV18; maybe TRBD1 (6 bases). The CDR3 consists of 13 residues. Germline CDR1 KGHSH, CDR2 LQKENI. V lost 3 bases to trimming and J lost 14 bases, with 14 bases between them. The CDR3 here is CASSPGDTRSLHF. CDR3 coding DNA: TGTGCCAGCTCACCGGGGGACACCAGGTCCCTCCACTTT.

This clone was observed a single time. The V call is TRBV9, the J call TRBJ2-5; the D gene is possibly TRBD1 (6 bases). V was trimmed by 0 bases and J by 4 bases, leaving 16 bases between them. The CDR3 covers 16 residues. Germline CDR1 is SGDLS and CDR2 is YYNGEE. For the CDR3, the DNA is TGTGCCAGCAGCGTAGGGGACACTAGTCTGGCAGAGACCCAGTACTTC. This codes for CASSVGDTSLAETQYF.

The chain joins TRBV6-2 or TRBV6-3 to TRBJ2-1; weak D call: TRBD2 (6 bases). Germline CDR1 reads MNHEY; CDR2 reads SVGEGT. Trimming removed 5 bases at V and 5 bases at J, with 16 bases between. The CDR3 is made up of 15 amino acids. CDR3 nucleotides: TGTGCCAGCAGTCTAACGGGCGGGGATCACAATGAGCAGTTCTTC. It yields the protein CASSLTGGDHNEQFF.

The chain links TRBV5-1 to TRBJ2-2; TRBD1 matches at 11 bases. The V gene's germline CDR1 is SGHRS and CDR2 YFSETQ. The CDR3 has 18 amino acids. The V gene end was trimmed by 2 bases and the J gene end by 3 bases; junction bases not matched to a gene: 9. The CDR3 DNA follows: TGCGCCAGCAGCTTTAAGCCGACGGGACAGGGGGACACCGGGGAGCTGTTTTTT. The encoded protein is CASSFKPTGQGDTGELFF.

This chain uses TRBV18 with TRBJ1-1, with TRBD1 identical over 7 bases. The V segment lost 1 base and the J segment 9 bases; nucleotides outside the gene matches: 5. This CDR3 is built from 13 residues. Germline CDR1 and CDR2: KGHSH and LQKENI. The CDR3 nucleotides are TGTGCCAGCTCACCACGTCAGGGGGATCAAGCTTTCTTT. This translates into CASSPRQGDQAFF.

This sequence joins TRBV4-2 and TRBJ2-2, with 8 bases lining up with TRBD1. V was pared by 0 bases and J by 2 bases, with 8 bases of the junction left unmatched. The germline CDR1 and CDR2 sequences are LGHNA and YNFKEQ. The CDR3 extends over 18 amino acids. CDR3 sequence: CASSQDVWGQANTGELFF. The CDR3 coding sequence is TGTGCCAGCAGCCAAGATGTGTGGGGACAGGCTAACACCGGGGAGCTGTTTTTT.

This chain uses TRBV28 with TRBJ2-7; no clear D. The CDR3 length is 11 residues. Germline V CDR1 and CDR2: MDHEN, SYDVKM. The V end lost 5 bases, the J end lost 4 bases, and 6 bases lay between the germline ends. The CDR3 DNA is TGTGCCAGCAGTATACAGTACGAGCAGTACTTC. This sequence encodes CASSIQYEQYF.

This clone was observed a handful of times. DNA of the CDR3: TGCGCCAGCAGTGATCCGGCCAGGACAGGAAGTCCCTACGAGCAGTACTTC. Encoded protein: CASSDPARTGSPYEQYF. This chain uses TRBV10-2 with TRBJ2-7, with TRBD1 identical over 7 bases. J lost 2 bases, V lost 3 bases, and 13 bases had no gene match. CDR3 size: 17 residues. In germline, CDR1 is WSHSY, CDR2 SAAADI.

The chain couples TRBV9 to TRBJ2-2; D call uncertain. CDR3 length equals 14 residues. CDR1 SGDLS and CDR2 YYNGEE come from the germline V gene. Between the trimmed V and J ends, which lost 6 bases and 1 base, there was a span of 10 bases. The chain's CDR3 is CASTSRMNTGELFF. The CDR3 nucleotides read TGTGCCAGCACTTCGCGAATGAACACCGGGGAGCTGTTTTTT.

This clone was seen a handful of times. The V call is TRBV5-1, the J call TRBJ1-6; a weak D match, TRBD1 (6 bases). V gave up 0 bases and J gave up 9 bases, with 16 bases separating them. CDR1 and CDR2 from the germline V gene are SGHRS and YFSETQ. This CDR3 has 16 amino acids. CDR3 DNA: TGCGCCAGCAGCTTGGGCGGACAGAGCCCCCCTTCACCCCTCCACTTT. Translated: CASSLGGQSPPSPLHF. Full variable domain (missing parts from reference TRBV5-1 and TRBJ1-6): KAGVTQTPRYLIKTRGQQVTLSCSPISGHRSVSWYQQTPGQGLQFLFEYFSETQRNKGNFPGRFSGRQFSNSRSEMNVSTLELGDSALYLCASSLGGQSPPSPLHFGNGTRLTVT.

The gene calls are TRBV20-1 and TRBJ2-7, with 10 bases identical to TRBD1. This CDR3 is 11 amino acids long. Unmatched junction bases numbered 1, after V lost 5 bases and J lost 6 bases. Germline V gene lookup returns CDR1 DFQATT and CDR2 SNEGSKA (reference sequence). DNA for the CDR3: TGCAGTGCTCGGGACAGGGGCGAGCAGTACTTC. It yields the protein CSARDRGEQYF.

The chain is built from TRBV6-2 or TRBV6-3 and TRBJ2-7; tentative D call: TRBD1 (5 bases). Germline V gives CDR1 MNHEY, CDR2 SVGEGT. V was shortened by 2 bases and J by 3 bases, with 11 bases between the two germline ends. The CDR3 consists of 14 residues. CDR3 nucleotides: TGTGCCAGCAGTTACCCAGGGTCGGGCTACGAGCAGTACTTC. The encoded protein is CASSYPGSGYEQYF.

The chain couples TRBV4-1 to TRBJ1-2, with 7 nucleotides matching TRBD1. From germline, CDR1 is MGHRA and CDR2 YSYEKL. The CDR3 extends over 17 amino acids. Trimming cost V 3 bases and J 3 bases; bases outside gene matches: 13. The CDR3: CASSHLRDRTLDYGYTF. Written as DNA, the CDR3 is TGCGCCAGCAGCCACCTTCGGGACAGAACCCTCGACTATGGCTACACCTTC.

To note about this clone: One junction end does not reproduce the germline sequence, and a read error may be involved. This chain uses TRBV19 with TRBJ2-1, with 10 bases fitting TRBD2. Per germline, CDR1 LNHDA and CDR2 SQIVND (reference sequence). There are 13 residues in the CDR3. DNA of the CDR3: TGTGCCAGTACCCCGTTGGGGCTAGCGGGAGTTCTCTTC. Encoded protein: CASTPLGLAGVLF. The whole variable domain, remainder taken from reference TRBV19 and TRBJ2-1, is DGGITQSPKYLFRKEGQNVTLSCEQNLNHDAMYWYRQDPGQGLRLIYYSQIVNDFQKGDIAEGYSVSREKKESFPLTVTSAQKNPTAFYLCASTPLGLAGVLFGPGTRLTVL.